This T cell receptor (beta chain) was documented in a study of shared clonotypes between healthy human individuals. Germline lookup yields CDR1 PRHDT and CDR2 FYEKMQ (reference sequence). The CDR3 is made up of 16 amino acids. J gave up 4 bases and V 4 bases, and 10 bases lay outside the gene matches. Several immunoSEQ 96-well plates shared each subset's DNA, each plate a replicate. Data came from immunoSEQ multiplex PCR; TCRdb stores just in-frame clones and leaves some out. The table shows about 1 million clones, with approximately 72% occurring only once. A few counts support this clone. Antigen unknown. General study findings and limits: In a few donors, about 5% of naive CD4 clonotypes appeared in common. Collection of samples was limited to blood; tissue repertoires likely differ.

The sequence was obtained from a man aged 18 to 30 in good health. This chain uses TRBV13 with TRBJ2-1, with 7 bases identical to TRBD1. Sequenced input: memory CD4+ T cells sorted from blood. Described subset: CD45RA-negative fraction. The CDR3 nucleotides are TGTGCCAGCAGCTCCCGCCTGGGACAGCTATACAATGAGCAGTTCTTC. The encoded protein is CASSSRLGQLYNEQFF.